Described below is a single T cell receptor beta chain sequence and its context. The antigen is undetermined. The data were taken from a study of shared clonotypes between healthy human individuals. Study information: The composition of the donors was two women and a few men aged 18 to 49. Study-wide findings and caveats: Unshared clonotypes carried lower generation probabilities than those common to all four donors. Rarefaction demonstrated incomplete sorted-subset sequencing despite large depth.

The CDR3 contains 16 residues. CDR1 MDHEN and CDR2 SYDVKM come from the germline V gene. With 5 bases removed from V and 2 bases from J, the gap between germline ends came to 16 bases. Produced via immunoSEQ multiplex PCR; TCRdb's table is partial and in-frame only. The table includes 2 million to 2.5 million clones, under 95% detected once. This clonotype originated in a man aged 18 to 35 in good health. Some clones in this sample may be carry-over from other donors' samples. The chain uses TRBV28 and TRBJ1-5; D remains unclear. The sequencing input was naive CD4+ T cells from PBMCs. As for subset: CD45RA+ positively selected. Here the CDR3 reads CASSISPRVGNQPQHF. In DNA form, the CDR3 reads TGTGCCAGCAGTATCTCCCCAAGGGTAGGCAATCAGCCCCAGCATTTT.